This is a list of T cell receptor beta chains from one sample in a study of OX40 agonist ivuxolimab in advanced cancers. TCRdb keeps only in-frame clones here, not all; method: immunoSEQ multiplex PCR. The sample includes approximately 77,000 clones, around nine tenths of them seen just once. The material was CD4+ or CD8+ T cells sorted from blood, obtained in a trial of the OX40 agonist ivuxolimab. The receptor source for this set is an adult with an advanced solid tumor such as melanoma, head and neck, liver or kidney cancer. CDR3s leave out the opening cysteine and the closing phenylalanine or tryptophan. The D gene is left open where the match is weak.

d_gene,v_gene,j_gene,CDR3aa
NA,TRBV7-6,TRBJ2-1,ASSLAEGRSEQF
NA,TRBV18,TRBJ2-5,ASSPAEETQY
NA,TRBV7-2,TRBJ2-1,ASSPTVREQF
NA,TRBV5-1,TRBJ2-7,ASSFSSSRAYEQY
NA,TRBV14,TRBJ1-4,ASSRLAFGEKLF
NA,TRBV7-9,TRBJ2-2,ASDTGELF
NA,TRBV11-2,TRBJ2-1,ASSLPGSNEQF
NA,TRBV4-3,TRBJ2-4,ASSPGRGDIQY
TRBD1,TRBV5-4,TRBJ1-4,ASSTQGARKKLF
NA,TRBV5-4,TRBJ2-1,ASSLGLKETGQF
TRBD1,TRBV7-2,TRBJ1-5,ASSLDTGGNQPQH
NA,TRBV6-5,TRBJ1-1,ASSPRRDTEAF